The clone carrying this TCR beta chain has just a few counts. Its specificity is not known. The TCR beta CDR3 regions underwent amplification from RNA transcripts. HTBI-primed first-round RT-PCR preceded second-round multiplex PCR. TCRdb ran MiXCR on the multiplex PCR reads and lists one entry per CDR3 protein. This table has over a million distinct CDR3 sequences, 35% to 40% appearing once. Diagnostic conclusions were grounded in clinical symptoms, serum thyroxine, TRAb, thyroid ultrasound and orbital computed tomography. This entry is derived from a study of Graves' ophthalmopathy and Graves' hyperthyroidism. Study results and caveats: The model predicted progression of ophthalmopathy with a sensitivity of 70% to 71%, and its specificity was roughly 77%. Most thyroid clonotypes with frequency above 0.001 were detected in blood too.

The CDR3 runs to 16 residues. V lost 1 base to trimming and J lost 5 bases, with 12 bases between them. The germline V gene encodes CDR1 SGHTA and CDR2 FQGNSA. This receptor was obtained from an adult man with Graves' hyperthyroidism. The chain links TRBV7-2 to TRBJ1-6, with D unclear. The sample consisted of peripheral blood or thyroid tissue (not recorded which). The CDR3 loop is CASSLDRLKNNSPLHF. The CDR3 DNA sequence: TGTGCCAGCAGCTTAGACAGATTAAAGAATAATTCACCCCTCCACTTT. The whole variable domain, filled in from reference TRBV7-2 and TRBJ1-6, reads GAGVSQSPSNKVTEKGKDVELRCDPISGHTALYWYRQSLGQGLEFLIYFQGNSAPDKSGLPSDRFSAERTGGSVSTLTIQRTQQEDSAVYLCASSLDRLKNNSPLHFGNGTRLTVT.